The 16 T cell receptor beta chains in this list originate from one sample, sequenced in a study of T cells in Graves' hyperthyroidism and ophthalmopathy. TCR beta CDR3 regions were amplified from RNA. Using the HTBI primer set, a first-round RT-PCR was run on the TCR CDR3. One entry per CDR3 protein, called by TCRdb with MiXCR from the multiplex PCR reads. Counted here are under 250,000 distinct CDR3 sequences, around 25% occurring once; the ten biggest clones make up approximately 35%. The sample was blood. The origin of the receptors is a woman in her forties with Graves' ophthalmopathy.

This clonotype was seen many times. CDR3 nucleotides: TGTGCCAGCAGAAAGCCGGGACAGGGAACTGAAGCTTTCTTT. Its protein is CASRKPGQGTEAFF. This chain links TRBV28 with TRBJ1-1; 9 bases line up with TRBD1. Germline-derived CDR1 and CDR2 are MDHEN and SYDVKM. The V and J ends lost 6 bases and 5 bases, in that order; junction bases with no gene match: 7. This CDR3 spans 14 amino acids. The complete variable domain, with remaining parts taken from reference TRBV28 and TRBJ1-1, reads DVKVTQSSRYLVKRTGEKVFLECVQDMDHENMFWYRQDPGLGLRLIYFSYDVKMKEKGDIPEGYSVSREKKERFSLILESASTNQTSMYLCASRKPGQGTEAFFGQGTRLTVV.

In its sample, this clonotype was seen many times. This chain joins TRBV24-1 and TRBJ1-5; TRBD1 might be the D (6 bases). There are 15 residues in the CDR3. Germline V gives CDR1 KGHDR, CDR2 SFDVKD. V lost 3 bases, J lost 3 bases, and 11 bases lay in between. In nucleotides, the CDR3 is TGTGCCACCAGTGATGCCAGGGGCGCCAATCAGCCCCAGCATTTT. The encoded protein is CATSDARGANQPQHF.

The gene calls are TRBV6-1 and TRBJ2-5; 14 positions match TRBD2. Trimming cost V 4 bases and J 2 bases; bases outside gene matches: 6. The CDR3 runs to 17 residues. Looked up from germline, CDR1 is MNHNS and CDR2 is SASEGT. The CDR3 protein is CASSAGRLAGGQETQYF. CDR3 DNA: TGTGCCAGCAGTGCAGGCCGACTAGCGGGAGGGCAAGAGACCCAGTACTTC.

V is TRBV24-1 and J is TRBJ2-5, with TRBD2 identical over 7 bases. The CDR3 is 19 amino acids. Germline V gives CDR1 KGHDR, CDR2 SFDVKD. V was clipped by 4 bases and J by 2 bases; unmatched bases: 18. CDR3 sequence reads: CATSDRRTGTIGRQETQYF. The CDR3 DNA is TGTGCCACCAGTGACCGGCGAACCGGGACTATCGGGAGGCAAGAGACCCAGTACTTC.

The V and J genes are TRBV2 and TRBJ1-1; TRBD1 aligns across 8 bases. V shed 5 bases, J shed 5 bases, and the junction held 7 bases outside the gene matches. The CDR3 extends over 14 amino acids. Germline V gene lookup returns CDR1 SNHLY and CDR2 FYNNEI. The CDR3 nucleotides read TGTGCCAGCAGTCCCAGGGGGCTGAGGACTGAAGCTTTCTTT. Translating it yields CASSPRGLRTEAFF.

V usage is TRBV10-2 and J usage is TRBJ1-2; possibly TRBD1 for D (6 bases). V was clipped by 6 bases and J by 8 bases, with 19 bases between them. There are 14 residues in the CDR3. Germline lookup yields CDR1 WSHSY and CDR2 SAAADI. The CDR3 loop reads CASRSDSLLYGYTF. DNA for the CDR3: TGCGCCAGCAGATCGGACAGCCTTCTTTACGGCTACACCTTC.

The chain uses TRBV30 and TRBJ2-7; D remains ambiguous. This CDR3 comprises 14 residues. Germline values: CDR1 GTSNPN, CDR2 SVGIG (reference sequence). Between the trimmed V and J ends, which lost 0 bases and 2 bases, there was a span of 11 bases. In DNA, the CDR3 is TGTGCCTGGAGTGTACGGCTGCGTACCTACGAGCAGTACTTC. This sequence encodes CAWSVRLRTYEQYF. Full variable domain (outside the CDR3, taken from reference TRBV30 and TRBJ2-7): SQTIHQWPATLVQPVGSPLSLECTVEGTSNPNLYWYRQAAGRGLQLLFYSVGIGQISSEVPQNLSASRPQDRQFILSSKKLLLSDSGFYLCAWSVRLRTYEQYFGPGTRLTVT.

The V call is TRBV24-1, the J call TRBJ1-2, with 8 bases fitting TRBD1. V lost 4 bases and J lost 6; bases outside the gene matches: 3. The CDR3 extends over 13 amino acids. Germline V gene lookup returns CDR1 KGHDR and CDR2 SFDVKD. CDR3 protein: CATSDTQGDGYTF. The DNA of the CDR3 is TGTGCCACCAGTGACACACAGGGGGATGGCTACACCTTC.

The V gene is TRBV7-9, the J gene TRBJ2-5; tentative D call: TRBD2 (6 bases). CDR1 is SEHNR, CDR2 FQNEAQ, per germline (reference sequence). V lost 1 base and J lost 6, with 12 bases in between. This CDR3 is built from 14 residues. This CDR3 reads CASSLEGLPKTQYF. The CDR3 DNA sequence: TGTGCCAGCAGCTTAGAGGGACTTCCAAAGACCCAGTACTTC.

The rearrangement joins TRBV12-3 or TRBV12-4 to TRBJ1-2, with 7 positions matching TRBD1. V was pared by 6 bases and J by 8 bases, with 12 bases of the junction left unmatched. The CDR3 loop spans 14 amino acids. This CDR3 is CASSPAQGREGYTF. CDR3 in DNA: TGTGCCAGCAGCCCAGCACAGGGGAGAGAGGGCTACACCTTC.

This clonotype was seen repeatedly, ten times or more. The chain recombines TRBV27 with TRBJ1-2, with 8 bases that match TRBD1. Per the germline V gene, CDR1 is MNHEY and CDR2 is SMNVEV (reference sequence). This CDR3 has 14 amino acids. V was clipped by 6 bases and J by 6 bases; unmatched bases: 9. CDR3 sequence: CASSSYGQGNGYTF. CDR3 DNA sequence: TGTGCCAGCAGCTCATACGGACAGGGAAATGGCTACACCTTC.

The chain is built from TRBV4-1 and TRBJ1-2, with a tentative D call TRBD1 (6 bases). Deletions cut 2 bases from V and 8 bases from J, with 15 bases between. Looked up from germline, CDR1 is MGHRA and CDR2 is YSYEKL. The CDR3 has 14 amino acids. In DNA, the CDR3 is TGCGCCAGCAGCCAATCGGACAGCACTCGGGGCTACACCTTC. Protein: CASSQSDSTRGYTF.

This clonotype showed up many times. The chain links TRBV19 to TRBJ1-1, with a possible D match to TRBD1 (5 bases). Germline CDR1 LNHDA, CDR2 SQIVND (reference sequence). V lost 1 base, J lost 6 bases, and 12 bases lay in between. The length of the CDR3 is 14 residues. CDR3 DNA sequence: TGTGCCAGTAGTATAGGGGGGGGTGTCGCTGAAGCTTTCTTT. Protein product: CASSIGGGVAEAFF.

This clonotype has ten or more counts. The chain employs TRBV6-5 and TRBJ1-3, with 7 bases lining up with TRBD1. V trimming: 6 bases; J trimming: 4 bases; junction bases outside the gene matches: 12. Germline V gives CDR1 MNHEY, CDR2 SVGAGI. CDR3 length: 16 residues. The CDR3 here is CASRSTGPHEGNTIYF. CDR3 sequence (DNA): TGTGCCAGCAGGTCGACAGGGCCCCACGAGGGAAACACCATATATTTT.

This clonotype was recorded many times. Written as DNA, the CDR3 is TGTGCCAGCAGCTTAGCGGGCAGGGATTACTCCTACGAGCAGTACTTC. Translated, it gives CASSLAGRDYSYEQYF. The J gene is TRBJ2-7, the V gene TRBV7-8; TRBD1 might be the D (5 bases). Trimming left V 0 bases short and J 0 bases short, with 12 bases between. The CDR3 is 16 amino acids. Per germline, CDR1 SGHVS and CDR2 FQNEAQ.

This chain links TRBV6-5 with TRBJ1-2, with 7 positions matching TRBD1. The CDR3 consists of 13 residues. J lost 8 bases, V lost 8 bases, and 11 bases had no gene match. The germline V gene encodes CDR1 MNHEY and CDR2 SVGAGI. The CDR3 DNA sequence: TGTGCCAGCCTTACGCGACAGGGTAGGGGCTACACCTTC. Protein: CASLTRQGRGYTF.